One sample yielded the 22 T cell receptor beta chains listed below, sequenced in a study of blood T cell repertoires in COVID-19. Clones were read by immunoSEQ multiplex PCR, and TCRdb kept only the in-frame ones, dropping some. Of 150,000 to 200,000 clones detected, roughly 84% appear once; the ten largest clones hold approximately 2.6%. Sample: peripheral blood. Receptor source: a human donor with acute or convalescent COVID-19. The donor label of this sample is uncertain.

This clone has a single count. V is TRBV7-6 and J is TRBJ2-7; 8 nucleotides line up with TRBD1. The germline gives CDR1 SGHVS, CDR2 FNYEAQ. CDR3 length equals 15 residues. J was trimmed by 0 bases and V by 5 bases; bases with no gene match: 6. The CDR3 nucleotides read TGTGCCAGCAGCACCCGGCAGGGGGCCTCCTACGAGCAGTACTTC. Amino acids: CASSTRQGASYEQYF. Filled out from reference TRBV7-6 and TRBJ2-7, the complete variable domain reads GAGVSQSPRYKVTKRGQDVALRCDPISGHVSLYWYRQALGQGPEFLTYFNYEAQQDKSGLPNDRFSAERPEGSISTLTIQRTEQRDSAMYRCASSTRQGASYEQYFGPGTRLTVT.

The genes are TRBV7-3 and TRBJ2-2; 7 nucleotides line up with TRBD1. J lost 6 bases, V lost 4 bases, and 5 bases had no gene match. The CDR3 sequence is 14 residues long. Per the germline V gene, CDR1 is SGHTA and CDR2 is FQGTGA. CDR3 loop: CASSYDRAPGELFF. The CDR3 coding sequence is TGTGCCAGCAGCTACGACAGGGCTCCCGGGGAGCTGTTTTTT.

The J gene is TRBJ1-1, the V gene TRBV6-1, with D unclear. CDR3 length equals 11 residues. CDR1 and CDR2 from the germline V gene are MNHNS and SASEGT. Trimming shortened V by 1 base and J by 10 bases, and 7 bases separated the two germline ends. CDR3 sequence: CASSEGPAAFF. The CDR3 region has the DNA TGTGCCAGCAGTGAAGGGCCCGCAGCTTTCTTT.

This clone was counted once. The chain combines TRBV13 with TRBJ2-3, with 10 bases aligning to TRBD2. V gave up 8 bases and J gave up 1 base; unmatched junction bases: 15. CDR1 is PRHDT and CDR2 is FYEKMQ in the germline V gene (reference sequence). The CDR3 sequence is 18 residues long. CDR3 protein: CASGPGLAGAEGTDTQYF. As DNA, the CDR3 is TGTGCCAGCGGTCCGGGGCTAGCGGGAGCGGAAGGCACAGATACGCAGTATTTT.

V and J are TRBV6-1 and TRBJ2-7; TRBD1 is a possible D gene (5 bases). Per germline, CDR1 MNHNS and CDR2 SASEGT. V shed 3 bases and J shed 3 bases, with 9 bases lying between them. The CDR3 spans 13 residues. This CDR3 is CASSEVDSYEQYF. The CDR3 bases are TGTGCCAGCAGTGAGGTCGACAGCTACGAGCAGTACTTC.

The CDR3 loop reads CASSIDGTGGYTF. The CDR3 nucleotides read TGTGCCAGTAGTATAGACGGGACAGGGGGCTACACCTTC. This rearrangement joins TRBV19 to TRBJ1-2; 9 bases are a match to TRBD1. The germline gives CDR1 LNHDA, CDR2 SQIVND (reference sequence). The CDR3 is made up of 13 amino acids. The V and J ends lost 0 bases and 8 bases, in that order; junction bases with no gene match: 1.

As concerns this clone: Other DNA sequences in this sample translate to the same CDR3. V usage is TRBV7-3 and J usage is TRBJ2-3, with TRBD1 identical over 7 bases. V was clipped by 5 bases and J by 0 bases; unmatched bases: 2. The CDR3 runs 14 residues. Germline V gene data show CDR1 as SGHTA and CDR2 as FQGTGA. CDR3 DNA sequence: TGTGCCAGCAGCCCGGGACAGAGCACAGATACGCAGTATTTT. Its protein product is CASSPGQSTDTQYF. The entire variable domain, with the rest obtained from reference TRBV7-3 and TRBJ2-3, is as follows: GAGVSQTPSNKVTEKGKYVELRCDPISGHTALYWYRQSLGQGPEFLIYFQGTGAADDSGLPNDRFFAVRPEGSVSTLKIQRTERGDSAVYLCASSPGQSTDTQYFGPGTRLTVL.

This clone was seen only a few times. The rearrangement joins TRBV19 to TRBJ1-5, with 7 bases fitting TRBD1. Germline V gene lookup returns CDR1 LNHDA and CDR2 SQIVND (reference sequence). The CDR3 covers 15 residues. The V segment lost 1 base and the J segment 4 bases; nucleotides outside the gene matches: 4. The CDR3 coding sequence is TGTGCCAGTAGTATAGGACAGGGCGGGAATCAGCCCCAGCATTTT. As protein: CASSIGQGGNQPQHF. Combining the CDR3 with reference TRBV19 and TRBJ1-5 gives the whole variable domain DGGITQSPKYLFRKEGQNVTLSCEQNLNHDAMYWYRQDPGQGLRLIYYSQIVNDFQKGDIAEGYSVSREKKESFPLTVTSAQKNPTAFYLCASSIGQGGNQPQHFGDGTRLSIL.

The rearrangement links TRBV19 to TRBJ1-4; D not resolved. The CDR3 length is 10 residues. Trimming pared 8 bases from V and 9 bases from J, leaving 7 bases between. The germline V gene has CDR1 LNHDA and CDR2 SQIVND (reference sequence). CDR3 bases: TGTGCCAGTCTAAGTCAAAAACTGTTTTTT. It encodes CASLSQKLFF.

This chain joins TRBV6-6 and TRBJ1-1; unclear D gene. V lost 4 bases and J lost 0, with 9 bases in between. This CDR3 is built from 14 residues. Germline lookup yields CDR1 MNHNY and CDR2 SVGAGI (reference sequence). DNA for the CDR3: TGTGCCAGCAGTTCCGCCCAGGTGAACACTGAAGCTTTCTTT. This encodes CASSSAQVNTEAFF.

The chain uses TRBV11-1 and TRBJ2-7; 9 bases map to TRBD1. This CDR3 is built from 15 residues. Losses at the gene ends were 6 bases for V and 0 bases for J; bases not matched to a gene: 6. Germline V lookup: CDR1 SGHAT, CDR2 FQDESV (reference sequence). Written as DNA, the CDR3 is TGTGCCAGCAGTTCTAGGGACAGGGCCTCCTACGAGCAGTACTTC. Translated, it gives CASSSRDRASYEQYF.

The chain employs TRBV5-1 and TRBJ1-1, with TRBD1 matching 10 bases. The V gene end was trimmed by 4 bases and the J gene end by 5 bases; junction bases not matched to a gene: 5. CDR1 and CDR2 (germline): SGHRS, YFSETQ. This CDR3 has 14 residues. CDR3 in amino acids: CASSLGTGVTEAFF. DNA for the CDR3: TGCGCCAGCAGCCTCGGGACAGGGGTGACTGAAGCTTTCTTT.

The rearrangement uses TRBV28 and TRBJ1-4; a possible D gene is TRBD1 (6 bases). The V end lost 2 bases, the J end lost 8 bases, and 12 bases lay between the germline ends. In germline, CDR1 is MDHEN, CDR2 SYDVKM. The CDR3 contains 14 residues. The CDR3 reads CASSLRGGGEKLFF. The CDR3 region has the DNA TGTGCCAGCAGTTTAAGGGGCGGGGGCGAAAAACTGTTTTTT.

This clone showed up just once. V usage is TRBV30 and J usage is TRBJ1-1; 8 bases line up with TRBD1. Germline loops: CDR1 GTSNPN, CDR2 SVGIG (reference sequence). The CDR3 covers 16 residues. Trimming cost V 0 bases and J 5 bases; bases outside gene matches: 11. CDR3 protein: CAWSVPFNQGATEAFF. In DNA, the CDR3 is TGTGCCTGGAGTGTACCGTTCAATCAGGGGGCAACTGAAGCTTTCTTT.

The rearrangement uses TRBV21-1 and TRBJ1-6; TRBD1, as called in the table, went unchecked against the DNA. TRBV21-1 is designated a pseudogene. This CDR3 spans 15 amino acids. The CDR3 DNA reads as TGTGCCAGCACTAAGTGGGGCACGTATAATTCACCCCTCCACTTT. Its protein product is CASTKWGTYNSPLHF.

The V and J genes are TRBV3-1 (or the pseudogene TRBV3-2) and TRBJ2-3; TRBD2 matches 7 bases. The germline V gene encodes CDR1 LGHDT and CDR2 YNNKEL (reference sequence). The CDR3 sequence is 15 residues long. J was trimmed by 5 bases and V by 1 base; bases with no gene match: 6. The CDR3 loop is CASSQGTSAGDTQYF. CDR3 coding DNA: TGTGCCAGCAGCCAAGGAACTAGCGCGGGAGATACGCAGTATTTT.

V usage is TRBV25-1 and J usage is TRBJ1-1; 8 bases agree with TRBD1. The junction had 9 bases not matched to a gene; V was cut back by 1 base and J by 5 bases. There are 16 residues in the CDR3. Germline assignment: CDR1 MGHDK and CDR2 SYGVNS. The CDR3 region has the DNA TGTGCCAGCAGTGAATCAAGCAGGGGGCAGGTGACTGAAGCTTTCTTT. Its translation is CASSESSRGQVTEAFF.

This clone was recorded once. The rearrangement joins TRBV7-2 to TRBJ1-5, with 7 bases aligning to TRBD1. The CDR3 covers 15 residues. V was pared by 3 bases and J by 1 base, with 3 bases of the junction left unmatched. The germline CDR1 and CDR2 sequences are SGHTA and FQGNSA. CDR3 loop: CASSFGQASNQPQHF. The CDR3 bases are TGTGCCAGCAGCTTCGGACAGGCGAGCAATCAGCCCCAGCATTTT.

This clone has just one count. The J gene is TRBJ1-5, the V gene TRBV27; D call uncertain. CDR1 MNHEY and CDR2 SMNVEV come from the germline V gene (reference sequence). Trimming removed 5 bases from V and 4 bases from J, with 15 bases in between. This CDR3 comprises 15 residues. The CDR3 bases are TGTGCCAGCAGTGCGGGCCCAAGGGCAAATCAGCCCCAGCATTTT. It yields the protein CASSAGPRANQPQHF.

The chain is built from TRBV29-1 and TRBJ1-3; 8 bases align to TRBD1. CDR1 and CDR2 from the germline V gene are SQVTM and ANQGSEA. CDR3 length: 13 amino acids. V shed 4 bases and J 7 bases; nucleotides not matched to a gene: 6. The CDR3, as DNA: TGCAGCGTTGGAAACCAGGGGGCCAACACCATATATTTT. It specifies CSVGNQGANTIYF.

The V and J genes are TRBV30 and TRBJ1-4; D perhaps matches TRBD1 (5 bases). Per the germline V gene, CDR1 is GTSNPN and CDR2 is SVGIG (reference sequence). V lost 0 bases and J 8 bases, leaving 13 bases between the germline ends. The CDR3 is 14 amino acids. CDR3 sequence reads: CAWSVGGVGEKLFF. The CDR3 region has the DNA TGTGCCTGGAGTGTGGGGGGGGTCGGAGAAAAACTGTTTTTT.

CDR3 bases: TGTGCCAGCAGCGCCTCTACCGGGGCCGGGGAGCTGTTTTTT. Translated, it gives CASSASTGAGELFF. This chain links TRBV11-3 with TRBJ2-2; D perhaps matches TRBD2 (5 bases). V was clipped by 5 bases and J by 6 bases, with 13 bases between them. Per germline, CDR1 SGHNT and CDR2 YENEEA. CDR3 length equals 14 residues.